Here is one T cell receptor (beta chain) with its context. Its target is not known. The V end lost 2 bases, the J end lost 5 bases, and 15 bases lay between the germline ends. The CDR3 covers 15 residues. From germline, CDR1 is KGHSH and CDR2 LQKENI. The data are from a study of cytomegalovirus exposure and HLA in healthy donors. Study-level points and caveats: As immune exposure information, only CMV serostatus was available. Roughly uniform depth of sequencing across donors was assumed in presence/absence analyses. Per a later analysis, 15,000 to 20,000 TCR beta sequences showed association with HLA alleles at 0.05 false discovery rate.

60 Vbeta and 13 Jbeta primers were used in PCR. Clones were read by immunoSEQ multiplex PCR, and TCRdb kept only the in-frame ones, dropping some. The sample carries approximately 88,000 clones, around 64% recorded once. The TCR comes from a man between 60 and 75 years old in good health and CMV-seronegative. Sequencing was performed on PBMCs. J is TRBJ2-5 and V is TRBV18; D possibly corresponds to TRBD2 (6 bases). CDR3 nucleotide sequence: TGTGCCAGCTCACCAACCGGGACTTCCGACGAGACCCAGTACTTC. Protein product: CASSPTGTSDETQYF. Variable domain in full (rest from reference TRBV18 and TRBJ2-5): NAGVMQNPRHLVRRRGQEARLRCSPMKGHSHVYWYRQLPEEGLKFMVYLQKENIIDESGMPKERFSAEFPKEGPSILRIQQVVRGDSAAYFCASSPTGTSDETQYFGPGTRLLVL.